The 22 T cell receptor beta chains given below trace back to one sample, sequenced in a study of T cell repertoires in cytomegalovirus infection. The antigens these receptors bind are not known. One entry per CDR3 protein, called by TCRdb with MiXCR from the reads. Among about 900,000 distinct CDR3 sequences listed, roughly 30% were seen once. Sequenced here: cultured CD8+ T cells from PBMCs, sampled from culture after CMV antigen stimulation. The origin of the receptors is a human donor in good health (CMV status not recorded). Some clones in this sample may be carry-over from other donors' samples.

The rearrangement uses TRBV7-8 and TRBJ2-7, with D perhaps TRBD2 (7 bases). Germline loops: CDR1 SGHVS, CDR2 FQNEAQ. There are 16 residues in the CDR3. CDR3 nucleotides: TGTGCCAACAGCCTGGGAGGGGGGTTAAGCTCCTACGAGCAGTACGTC. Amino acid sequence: CANSLGGGLSSYEQYV.

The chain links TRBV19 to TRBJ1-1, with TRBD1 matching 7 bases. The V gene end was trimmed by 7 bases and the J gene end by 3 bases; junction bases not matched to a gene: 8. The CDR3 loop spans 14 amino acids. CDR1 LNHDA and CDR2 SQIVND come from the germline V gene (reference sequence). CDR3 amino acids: CASILTGAYTEAFF. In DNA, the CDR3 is TGTGCCAGTATTCTAACAGGGGCGTACACTGAAGCTTTCTTT.

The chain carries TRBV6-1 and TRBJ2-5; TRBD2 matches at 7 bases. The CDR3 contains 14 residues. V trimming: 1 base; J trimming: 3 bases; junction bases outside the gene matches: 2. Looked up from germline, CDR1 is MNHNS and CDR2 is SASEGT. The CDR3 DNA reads TGTGCCAGCAGTGAAGGAGCGGGGAAAGAGACCCAGTACTTC. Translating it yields CASSEGAGKETQYF.

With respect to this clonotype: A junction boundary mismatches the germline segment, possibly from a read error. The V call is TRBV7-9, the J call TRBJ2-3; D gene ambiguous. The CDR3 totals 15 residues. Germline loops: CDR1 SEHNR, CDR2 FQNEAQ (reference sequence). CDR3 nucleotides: TGTGCCAGCAGCTTTGCGGCCCCGACGGCAGATGCGCAGTATTTT. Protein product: CASSFAAPTADAQYF.

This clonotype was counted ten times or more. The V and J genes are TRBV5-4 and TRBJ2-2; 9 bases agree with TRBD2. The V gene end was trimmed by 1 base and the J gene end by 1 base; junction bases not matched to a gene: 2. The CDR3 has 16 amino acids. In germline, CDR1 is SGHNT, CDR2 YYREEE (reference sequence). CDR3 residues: CASSLLLAGNTGELFF. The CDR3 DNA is TGTGCCAGCAGCTTGTTACTAGCGGGGAACACCGGGGAGCTGTTTTTT.

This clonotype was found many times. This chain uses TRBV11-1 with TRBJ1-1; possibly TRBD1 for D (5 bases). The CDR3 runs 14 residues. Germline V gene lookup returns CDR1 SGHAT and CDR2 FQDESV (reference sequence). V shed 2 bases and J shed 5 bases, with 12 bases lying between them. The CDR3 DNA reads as TGTGCCAGCAGCTTAACCGCAGGGACTACTGAAGCTTTCTTT. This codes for CASSLTAGTTEAFF.

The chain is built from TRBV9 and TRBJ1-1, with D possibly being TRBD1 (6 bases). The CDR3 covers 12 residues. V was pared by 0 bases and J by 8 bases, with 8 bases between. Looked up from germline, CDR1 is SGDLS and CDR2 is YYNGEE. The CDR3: CASSVGDKEAFF. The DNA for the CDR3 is TGTGCCAGCAGCGTAGGGGACAAAGAAGCTTTCTTT.

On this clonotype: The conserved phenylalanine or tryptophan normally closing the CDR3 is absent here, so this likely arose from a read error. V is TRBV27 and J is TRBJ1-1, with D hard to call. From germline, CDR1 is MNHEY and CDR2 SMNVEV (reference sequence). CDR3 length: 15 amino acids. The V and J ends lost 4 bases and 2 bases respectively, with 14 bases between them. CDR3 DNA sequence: TGTGCCAGCAGTTCTTACCAAGAGGTCAACACTGAAGCTTTCATT. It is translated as CASSSYQEVNTEAFI.

As DNA, the CDR3 is TGTGCCAGCAGTTTAGTTCGGAATGTCCATGAGCAGTTCTTC. It specifies CASSLVRNVHEQFF. The chain couples TRBV12-3 or TRBV12-4 to TRBJ2-1; D is unclear. The CDR3 covers 14 residues. Trimming took 1 base from V and 8 from J, leaving 12 bases between them.

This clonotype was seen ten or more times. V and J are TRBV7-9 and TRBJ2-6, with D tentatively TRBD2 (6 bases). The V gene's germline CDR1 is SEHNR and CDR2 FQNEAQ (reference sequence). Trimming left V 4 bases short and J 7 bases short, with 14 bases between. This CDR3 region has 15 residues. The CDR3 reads CASSSSSARANVLTF. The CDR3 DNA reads TGTGCCAGCAGCTCCTCTAGCGCCAGAGCCAACGTCCTGACTTTC.

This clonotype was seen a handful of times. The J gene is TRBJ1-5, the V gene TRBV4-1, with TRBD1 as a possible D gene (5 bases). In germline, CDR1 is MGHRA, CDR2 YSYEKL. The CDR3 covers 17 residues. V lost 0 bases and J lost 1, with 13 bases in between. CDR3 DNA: TGCGCCAGCAGCCAAGATTCTTTAGGGGCAAGCAATCAGCCCCAGCATTTT. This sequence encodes CASSQDSLGASNQPQHF.

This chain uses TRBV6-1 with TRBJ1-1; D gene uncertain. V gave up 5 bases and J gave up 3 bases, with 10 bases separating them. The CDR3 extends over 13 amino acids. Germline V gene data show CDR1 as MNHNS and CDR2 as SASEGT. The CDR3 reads CASSTEWDTEAFF. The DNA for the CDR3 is TGTGCCAGCAGTACTGAGTGGGACACTGAAGCTTTCTTT.

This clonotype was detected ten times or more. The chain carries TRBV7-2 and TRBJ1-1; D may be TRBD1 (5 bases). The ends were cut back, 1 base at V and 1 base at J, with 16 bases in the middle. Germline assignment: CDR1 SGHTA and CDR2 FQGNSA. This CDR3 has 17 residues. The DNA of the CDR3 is TGTGCCAGCAGCTTAGTTATAGGGGCCCCTCCGAACACTGAAGCTTTCTTT. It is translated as CASSLVIGAPPNTEAFF.

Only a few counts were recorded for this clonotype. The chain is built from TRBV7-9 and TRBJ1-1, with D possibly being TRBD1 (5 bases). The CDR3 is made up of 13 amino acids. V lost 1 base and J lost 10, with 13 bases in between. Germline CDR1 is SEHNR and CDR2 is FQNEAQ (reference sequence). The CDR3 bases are TGTGCCAGCAGCTTAGAAGGTCGGGGGGGAGCTTTCTTT. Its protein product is CASSLEGRGGAFF.

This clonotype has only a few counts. CDR3 sequence (DNA): TGTGCCAGTAGTAGGTGGACAGGCAGTTCCTACGAGCAGTACGTC. It encodes CASSRWTGSSYEQYV. The chain recombines TRBV19 with TRBJ2-7, with 7 nucleotides matching TRBD1. V lost 4 bases to trimming and J lost 1 base; unmatched junction nucleotides: 7. The CDR3 spans 15 residues. CDR1 is LNHDA and CDR2 is SQIVND in the germline V gene (reference sequence).

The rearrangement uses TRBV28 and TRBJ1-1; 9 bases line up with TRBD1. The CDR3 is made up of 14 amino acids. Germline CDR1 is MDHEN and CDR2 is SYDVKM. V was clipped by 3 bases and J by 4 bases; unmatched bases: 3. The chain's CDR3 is CASSFSGQGTEAFF. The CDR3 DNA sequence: TGTGCCAGCAGTTTTTCGGGACAGGGCACTGAAGCTTTCTTT.

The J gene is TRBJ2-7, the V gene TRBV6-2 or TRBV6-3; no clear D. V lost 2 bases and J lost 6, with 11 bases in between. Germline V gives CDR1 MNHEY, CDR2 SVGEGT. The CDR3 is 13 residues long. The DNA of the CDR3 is TGTGCCAGCAGTTACCTCGGTGGCCCCGAGCAGTACTTC. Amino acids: CASSYLGGPEQYF.

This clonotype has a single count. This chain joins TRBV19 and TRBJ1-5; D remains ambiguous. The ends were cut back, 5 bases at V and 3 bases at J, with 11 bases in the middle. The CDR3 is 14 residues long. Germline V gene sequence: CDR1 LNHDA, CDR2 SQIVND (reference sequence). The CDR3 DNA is TGTGCCAGTAGTTTTGCACGGCCCAATCAGCCCCAGCATTTT. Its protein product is CASSFARPNQPQHF.

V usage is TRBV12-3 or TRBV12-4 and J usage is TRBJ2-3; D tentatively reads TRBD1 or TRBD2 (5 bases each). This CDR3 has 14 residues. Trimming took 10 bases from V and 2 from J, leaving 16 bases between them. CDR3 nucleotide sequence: TGTGCCACCCTGGGGGACGGTAACACAGATACGCAGTATTTT. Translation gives CATLGDGNTDTQYF.

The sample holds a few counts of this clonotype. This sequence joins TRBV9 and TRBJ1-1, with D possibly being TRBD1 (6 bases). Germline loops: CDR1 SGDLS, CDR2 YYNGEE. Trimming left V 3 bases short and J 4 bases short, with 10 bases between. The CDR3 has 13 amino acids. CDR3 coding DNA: TGTGCCAGCAGCGGGGGACACTCCACTGAAGCTTTCTTT. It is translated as CASSGGHSTEAFF. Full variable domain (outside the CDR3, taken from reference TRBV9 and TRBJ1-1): DSGVTQTPKHLITATGQRVTLRCSPRSGDLSVYWYQQSLDQGLQFLIQYYNGEERAKGNILERFSAQQFPDLHSELNLSSLELGDSALYFCASSGGHSTEAFFGQGTRLTVV.

This chain's CDR3 is CASSLEWDFSLEQFF. The CDR3 DNA sequence: TGTGCCAGCAGCTTGGAATGGGACTTCTCCTTGGAGCAGTTCTTC. The gene calls are TRBV5-5 and TRBJ2-1; a weak D match, TRBD2 (6 bases). Between the trimmed V and J ends, which lost 0 bases and 10 bases, there was a span of 17 bases. The CDR3 covers 15 residues. CDR1 SGHKS and CDR2 YYEKEE come from the germline V gene (reference sequence).

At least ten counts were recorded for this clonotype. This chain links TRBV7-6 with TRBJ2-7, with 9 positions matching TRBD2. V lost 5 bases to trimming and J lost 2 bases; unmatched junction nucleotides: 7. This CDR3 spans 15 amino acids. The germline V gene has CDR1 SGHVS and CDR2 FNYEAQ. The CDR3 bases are TGTGCCAGCAGCCCAGTGGCTAGCGGGGCCTACGAGCAGTACTTC. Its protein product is CASSPVASGAYEQYF.